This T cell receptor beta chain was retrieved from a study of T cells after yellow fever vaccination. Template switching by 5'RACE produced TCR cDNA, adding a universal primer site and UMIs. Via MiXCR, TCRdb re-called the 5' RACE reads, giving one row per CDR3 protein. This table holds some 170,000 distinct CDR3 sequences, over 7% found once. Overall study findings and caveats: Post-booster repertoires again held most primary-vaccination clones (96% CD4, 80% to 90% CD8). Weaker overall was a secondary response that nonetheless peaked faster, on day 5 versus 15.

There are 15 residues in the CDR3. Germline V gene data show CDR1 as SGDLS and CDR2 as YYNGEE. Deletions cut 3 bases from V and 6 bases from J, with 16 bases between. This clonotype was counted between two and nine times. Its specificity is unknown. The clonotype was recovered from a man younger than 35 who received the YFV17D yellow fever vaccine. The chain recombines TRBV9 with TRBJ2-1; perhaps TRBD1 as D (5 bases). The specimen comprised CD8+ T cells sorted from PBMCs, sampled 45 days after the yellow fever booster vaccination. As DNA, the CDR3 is TGTGCCAGCAGCGCTGGGGCACAACCGGTCAATGAGCAGTTCTTC. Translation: CASSAGAQPVNEQFF.